This T cell receptor (beta chain) emerged from a study of blood T cell repertoires in COVID-19. At the level of the study: Samples of COVID-19 (acute and convalescent) were obtained from the United States, Italy and Spain. In each case, the material was cDNA or gDNA derived from T cells, B-cell-depleted T cells, or PBMCs.

This clone was picked up one time. The CDR3 consists of 17 residues. Deletions cut 0 bases from V and 7 bases from J, with 18 bases between. The germline CDR1 and CDR2 sequences are LGHNA and YSLEER. In the original workflow: From reference gene primer amplification, estimates of nucleated cell counts were derived. TCRdb's copy holds only in-frame clones and misses some; the assay was immunoSEQ multiplex PCR. For V, J and clone size, that table is used; D and trimming come from the DNA. The sample has 55,000 to 75,000 clones, roughly 80% seen once. The clonotype originates from a man between 65 and 79 years old with acute or convalescent COVID-19. The chain couples TRBV4-3 to TRBJ2-2; possible D gene TRBD1, 7 bases. Sequencing was done on a sample of peripheral blood. CDR3 DNA sequence: TGCGCCAGCAGCCAAGACCCCCCAGGGGGGTTGGGCGGGGAGCTGTTTTTT. It translates to CASSQDPPGGLGGELFF.